The 22 T cell receptor beta chains below come from one sample, sequenced in a study of Tregs in tolerant kidney transplant recipients. Some clones are missing from TCRdb's copy, which holds only in-frame ones; the method was immunoSEQ multiplex PCR. This table holds tens of thousands of clones, 70% to 90% found once. The sequencing here drew on Tregs from blood, taken before the transplant. The source is a human donor who received a combined kidney and bone marrow transplant.

This sequence joins TRBV27 and TRBJ1-4; 7 nucleotides match TRBD1. Germline V lookup: CDR1 MNHEY, CDR2 SMNVEV (reference sequence). This CDR3 comprises 14 residues. The V segment lost 5 bases and the J segment 8 bases; nucleotides outside the gene matches: 8. In DNA, the CDR3 is TGTGCCAGCAGTCGACAGGGTCGAGACGAAAAACTGTTTTTT. Encoded protein: CASSRQGRDEKLFF.

The V and J genes are TRBV2 and TRBJ1-2; possible D gene TRBD1, 5 bases. This CDR3 contains 16 residues. The V gene lost 4 bases and the J gene lost 0 bases, with 15 bases spanning the gap. Germline CDR1 SNHLY, CDR2 FYNNEI. The chain's CDR3 is CASSVTAPGTNYGYTF. In DNA form, the CDR3 reads TGTGCCAGCAGTGTTACAGCGCCAGGGACTAACTATGGCTACACCTTC.

In this sample, this clone turned up once. In this CDR3 the conserved last residue, phenylalanine or tryptophan, is missing, so a read error is likely. The J gene is TRBJ2-7, the V gene TRBV28; the match to TRBD1 covers 7 bases. The CDR3 covers 14 residues. The V gene's germline CDR1 is MDHEN and CDR2 SYDVKM. J lost 0 bases, V lost 8 bases, and 7 bases had no gene match. The CDR3 coding sequence is TGTGCCAGCCATTACCGGACAGGCTCCTACGAGCAGTACCTC. This gives the protein CASHYRTGSYEQYL.

CDR3 DNA: TGTGCCAGCAGCCTCGGACCGATCCCCCTTTACGAGCAGTACTTC. Its translation is CASSLGPIPLYEQYF. The chain has TRBV7-2 and TRBJ2-5; D unclear. The J call could be wrong; TRBJ2-7 is a better fit for the DNA end. CDR1 is SGHTA, CDR2 FQGNSA, per germline. The CDR3 runs 15 residues.

The rearrangement joins TRBV30 to TRBJ2-6; the match to TRBD1 covers 11 bases. Looked up from germline, CDR1 is GTSNPN and CDR2 is SVGIG (reference sequence). The CDR3 is 18 residues long. V lost 1 base and J lost 0; bases outside the gene matches: 5. The CDR3: CAWSARTGGRSGANVLTF. Here the CDR3 DNA reads TGTGCCTGGAGTGCTCGGACAGGGGGCCGCTCTGGGGCCAACGTCCTGACTTTC.

This clone was recorded a few times. V usage is TRBV10-1 and J usage is TRBJ1-1, with no clear D. Per the germline V gene, CDR1 is WNHNN and CDR2 is SYGVQD (reference sequence). The V end was cut by 2 bases, the J end by 6 bases, with 7 bases between. The CDR3 has 12 amino acids. CDR3 loop: CASSEQRSEAFF. In DNA form, the CDR3 reads TGCGCCAGCAGTGAGCAGCGATCTGAAGCTTTCTTT.

The chain uses TRBV15 and TRBJ2-2; TRBD1 matches at 8 bases. Germline V CDR1 and CDR2: LNHNV, YYDKDF (reference sequence). This CDR3 is built from 15 residues. With V trimmed by 11 bases and J by 1 base, 9 bases remained unmatched. In DNA form, the CDR3 reads TGTGCCCCCCGTGATGACAGGGGGAACACCGGGGAGCTGTTTTTT. Amino acid sequence: CAPRDDRGNTGELFF.

V gene TRBV5-1 combines with J gene TRBJ2-2; D might be TRBD1 (6 bases). The V gene's germline CDR1 is SGHRS and CDR2 YFSETQ. The germline V and J ends were trimmed by 3 bases and 4 bases, with 19 bases remaining between them. This CDR3 comprises 17 residues. The CDR3 loop reads CASSSLQGTGATGELFF. Here the CDR3 DNA reads TGCGCCAGCAGCTCCCTCCAGGGGACCGGAGCCACCGGGGAGCTGTTTTTT. Combining the CDR3 with reference TRBV5-1 and TRBJ2-2 gives the whole variable domain KAGVTQTPRYLIKTRGQQVTLSCSPISGHRSVSWYQQTPGQGLQFLFEYFSETQRNKGNFPGRFSGRQFSNSRSEMNVSTLELGDSALYLCASSSLQGTGATGELFFGEGSRLTVL.

V and J are TRBV28 and TRBJ2-7; 7 positions agree with TRBD1. V dropped 5 bases and J dropped 4; count of bases not matched to a gene: 11. CDR3 length: 15 residues. The germline gives CDR1 MDHEN, CDR2 SYDVKM. The CDR3: CASSPPRQGVYEQYF. The CDR3 nucleotides read TGTGCCAGCAGTCCCCCCCGGCAGGGGGTGTACGAGCAGTACTTC.

The V call is TRBV28, the J call TRBJ1-1; D is possibly TRBD1 (5 bases). Germline loops: CDR1 MDHEN, CDR2 SYDVKM. The CDR3 has 15 residues. Trimming took 6 bases from V and 5 from J, leaving 19 bases between them. The CDR3 DNA follows: TGTGCCAGCAGCCTGGGGGAGGGTCGGGAAACTGAAGCTTTCTTT. Translated, it gives CASSLGEGRETEAFF.

The V gene is TRBV6-5, the J gene TRBJ1-4, with D perhaps TRBD1 (6 bases). Trimming took off 6 bases at V and 7 bases at J, with 15 bases between the two ends. The CDR3 has 14 residues. Germline V gene lookup returns CDR1 MNHEY and CDR2 SVGAGI. CDR3 region: CASSLQGGREKLFF. The DNA of the CDR3 is TGTGCCAGCAGCCTACAGGGAGGACGTGAAAAACTGTTTTTT.

The chain links TRBV6-5 to TRBJ1-2; D is ambiguous. The CDR3 length is 12 residues. Trimming took off 6 bases at V and 4 bases at J, with 9 bases between the two ends. CDR1 MNHEY and CDR2 SVGAGI come from the germline V gene. This CDR3 is CASSPQAYGYTF. The CDR3 DNA reads as TGTGCCAGCAGCCCACAAGCCTATGGCTACACCTTC.

The chain carries TRBV19 and TRBJ2-3; TRBD1 matches 8 bases. The CDR3 extends over 16 amino acids. Trimming cost V 5 bases and J 5 bases; bases outside gene matches: 12. Germline values: CDR1 LNHDA, CDR2 SQIVND (reference sequence). The CDR3 DNA reads as TGTGCCAGTAGTTCGCGACAGGGGATTGGGCTAGATACGCAGTATTTT. It specifies CASSSRQGIGLDTQYF.

The chain couples TRBV7-6 to TRBJ1-6; tentatively, D is TRBD1 (5 bases). The ends were cut back, 1 base at V and 9 bases at J, with 10 bases in the middle. Germline lookup yields CDR1 SGHVS and CDR2 FNYEAQ. The CDR3 length is 14 residues. The CDR3 DNA follows: TGTGCCAGCAGCTTAGAGGGGATAGTTTCACCCCTCCACTTT. This gives the protein CASSLEGIVSPLHF. The variable domain in full, with the rest retrieved from reference TRBV7-6 and TRBJ1-6, is GAGVSQSPRYKVTKRGQDVALRCDPISGHVSLYWYRQALGQGPEFLTYFNYEAQQDKSGLPNDRFSAERPEGSISTLTIQRTEQRDSAMYRCASSLEGIVSPLHFGNGTRLTVT.

The rearrangement uses TRBV25-1 and TRBJ2-5; D gene unclear. The germline V gene has CDR1 MGHDK and CDR2 SYGVNS. The CDR3 runs to 14 residues. The ends were cut back, 7 bases at V and 1 base at J, with 13 bases in the middle. The CDR3 DNA reads as TGTGCCAGCAAAACTGACTTGGCCCAAGAGACCCAGTACTTC. Its protein is CASKTDLAQETQYF.

The V call is TRBV29-1, the J call TRBJ1-2, with TRBD1 matching 8 bases. There are 15 residues in the CDR3. With V trimmed by 3 bases and J by 4 bases, 10 bases remained unmatched. Germline V CDR1 and CDR2: SQVTM, ANQGSEA. CDR3 residues: CSVERKGQGLYGYTF. The CDR3 DNA follows: TGCAGCGTTGAGAGGAAAGGACAGGGCCTCTATGGCTACACCTTC.

The chain uses TRBV18 and TRBJ2-3; 9 bases line up with TRBD1. Per germline, CDR1 KGHSH and CDR2 LQKENI. With V trimmed by 4 bases and J by 1 base, 0 bases remained unmatched. The CDR3 sequence is 14 residues long. DNA for the CDR3: TGTGCCAGCTCACGACAGGGGGGCACAGATACGCAGTATTTT. This encodes CASSRQGGTDTQYF.

CDR3 nucleotides: TGTGCCAGCAGCACTCGAGCGGGGGGTAATGAAAAACTGTTTTTT. This codes for CASSTRAGGNEKLFF. The chain is built from TRBV7-2 and TRBJ1-4, with a tentative D call TRBD1 (5 bases). V was cut by 5 bases and J by 4 bases, with 14 bases left in between. The V gene's germline CDR1 is SGHTA and CDR2 FQGNSA. The CDR3 totals 15 residues.

This chain connects TRBV30 to TRBJ2-3; 7 bases are a match to TRBD2. The junction had 4 bases not matched to a gene; V was cut back by 1 base and J by 3 bases. Germline values: CDR1 GTSNPN, CDR2 SVGIG (reference sequence). The length of the CDR3 is 14 residues. In DNA, the CDR3 is TGTGCCTGGAGTGGGGCGGGAGTAACAGATACGCAGTATTTT. Translating it yields CAWSGAGVTDTQYF.

The CDR3 region is CASSKLFWNTIYF. CDR3 nucleotide sequence: TGTGCCAGCAGCAAACTCTTTTGGAACACCATATATTTT. The gene calls are TRBV7-6 and TRBJ1-3; D is uncertain. The length of the CDR3 is 13 residues. CDR1 is SGHVS and CDR2 is FNYEAQ in the germline V gene. Trimming pared 5 bases from V and 7 bases from J, leaving 12 bases between.

V usage is TRBV4-3 and J usage is TRBJ1-5, with TRBD1 matching 8 bases. Germline V lookup: CDR1 LGHNA, CDR2 YSLEER. V trimming: 0 bases; J trimming: 5 bases; junction bases outside the gene matches: 3. The CDR3 consists of 15 residues. The CDR3 sequence is CASSQDQQGDQPQHF. Written as DNA, the CDR3 is TGCGCCAGCAGCCAAGATCAACAGGGGGATCAGCCCCAGCATTTT.

CDR3 sequence: CASRGRVTKNIQYF. CDR3 coding DNA: TGTGCCAGCAGGGGCAGGGTGACCAAAAACATTCAGTACTTC. This rearrangement joins TRBV2 to TRBJ2-4; tentative D call: TRBD1 (5 bases). The V and J ends lost 6 bases and 2 bases respectively, with 11 bases between them. From germline, CDR1 is SNHLY and CDR2 FYNNEI. This CDR3 has 14 residues.